Each of the 5 T cell receptor beta chains below was sequenced from the same sample in a study of blood T cell repertoires in COVID-19. Assay: immunoSEQ multiplex PCR; the TCRdb copy retains only in-frame clones and omits some. The sample has some 350,000 clones, around 87% seen once. The specimen sequenced was PBMCs or T cells enriched from blood (not recorded which). These receptors were taken from a woman between 25 and 40 years old who had recovered from COVID-19.

V gene TRBV6-1 combines with J gene TRBJ2-7; 7 bases align to TRBD2. The ends lost 5 bases at V and 3 bases at J; junction bases unmatched: 10. Germline assignment: CDR1 MNHNS and CDR2 SASEGT. The CDR3 has 15 residues. Written as DNA, the CDR3 is TGTGCCAGCAGTTTTTCGGCGGGGGAGAGCTACGAGCAGTACTTC. Translation: CASSFSAGESYEQYF.

This clone was counted between two and nine times. CDR3 coding DNA: TGTGCCAGCAGTTCATATGAAAAACTGTTTTTT. This sequence encodes CASSSYEKLFF. The gene calls are TRBV28 and TRBJ1-4; D not resolved. V lost 4 bases and J 6 bases, leaving 3 bases between the germline ends. Germline loops: CDR1 MDHEN, CDR2 SYDVKM. The CDR3 length is 11 residues.

This chain joins TRBV2 and TRBJ2-5; no definite D call. Germline CDR1 is SNHLY and CDR2 is FYNNEI. The CDR3 has 13 residues. V gave up 4 bases and J gave up 2 bases, with 8 bases separating them. This chain's CDR3 is CASSGGWQETQYF. As DNA, the CDR3 is TGTGCCAGCAGTGGAGGATGGCAAGAGACCCAGTACTTC.

Regarding this clone: At one end the junction does not follow the germline gene, possibly because of a read error. The CDR3 DNA reads TGTGCCAGCAGTGCCGGGACAGGGGACACAGGGGAGCTGTTTTTT. Protein: CASSAGTGDTGELFF. The chain recombines TRBV6-2 or TRBV6-3 with TRBJ2-2; 10 bases match TRBD1. Germline V gene data show CDR1 as MNHEY and CDR2 as SVGEGT. This CDR3 is built from 15 residues.

This chain links TRBV19 with TRBJ2-3; a weak D match, TRBD1 (6 bases). The CDR3 loop spans 13 amino acids. Germline V gene sequence: CDR1 LNHDA, CDR2 SQIVND (reference sequence). The ends were cut back, 5 bases at V and 5 bases at J, with 11 bases in the middle. The DNA of the CDR3 is TGTGCCAGTAGTCCGGGACACCAAGATACGCAGTATTTT. It encodes CASSPGHQDTQYF.